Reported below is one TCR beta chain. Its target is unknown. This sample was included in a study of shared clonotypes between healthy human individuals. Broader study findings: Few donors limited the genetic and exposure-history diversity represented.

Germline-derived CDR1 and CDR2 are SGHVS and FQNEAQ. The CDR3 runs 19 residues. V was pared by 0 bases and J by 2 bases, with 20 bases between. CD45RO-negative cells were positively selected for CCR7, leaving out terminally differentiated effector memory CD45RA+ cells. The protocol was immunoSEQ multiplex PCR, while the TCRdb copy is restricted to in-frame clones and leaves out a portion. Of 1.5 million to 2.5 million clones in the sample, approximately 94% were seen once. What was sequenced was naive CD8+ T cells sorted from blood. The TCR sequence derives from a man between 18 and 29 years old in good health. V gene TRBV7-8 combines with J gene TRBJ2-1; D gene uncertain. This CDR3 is CASSLALLDGEHTYNEQFF. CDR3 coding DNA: TGTGCCAGCAGCTTAGCCCTCCTGGACGGCGAGCATACCTACAATGAGCAGTTCTTC.